Listed below are T cell receptor beta chains from one sample, sequenced in a study of T-cell memory formation after mild COVID-19. TCRdb re-derived calls from the 5' RACE reads in MiXCR, one entry per CDR3 protein. The data contain about 200,000 distinct CDR3 sequences, 9.5% to 10% of them singletons. Sequenced: PBMCs or a T cell subset sorted from them (not recorded which). The origin of the receptors is a man aged 18 to 29 who had mild COVID-19 (a few samples of this study predate the infection). Cell type and time point are not known. CDR3s include the opening cysteine and the closing phenylalanine or tryptophan. A D gene is named only where the DNA matches it firmly. Clone size, where shown, is once, few, many, or a class for clones that have expanded.

size: NA; J: TRBJ1-2; D: NA; V: TRBV5-1; CDR3: CASHDGNYGYTF; DNA: TGCGCCAGTCACGACGGGAACTATGGCTACACCTTC
size: few; J: TRBJ1-3; D: TRBD1; V: TRBV6-6; CDR3: CASATGVGGNTIYF; DNA: TGTGCCAGCGCGACAGGGGTTGGTGGAAACACCATATATTTT
size: few; J: TRBJ2-4; D: TRBD1; V: TRBV7-2; CDR3: CASSTGQGNIQYF; DNA: TGTGCCAGCAGCACCGGACAGGGGAACATTCAGTACTTC
size: many; J: TRBJ2-1; D: NA; V: TRBV5-6; CDR3: CASSLEDLNEQFF; DNA: TGTGCCAGCAGCTTGGAGGACCTGAATGAGCAGTTCTTC
size: many; J: TRBJ2-1; D: TRBD2; V: TRBV6-6; CDR3: CASKIRPVAGSYNEQFF; DNA: TGTGCCAGCAAAATCCGGCCGGTAGCGGGTTCATACAATGAGCAGTTCTTC
size: NA; J: TRBJ1-2; D: NA; V: TRBV6-6; CDR3: CASLIGDYGYTF; DNA: TGTGCCAGCCTTATTGGGGACTATGGCTACACCTTC
size: few; J: TRBJ1-4; D: NA; V: TRBV7-9; CDR3: CASSLVAATNEKLFF; DNA: TGTGCCAGCAGCTTAGTTGCTGCAACTAATGAAAAACTGTTTTTT
size: NA; J: TRBJ1-1; D: NA; V: TRBV11-2; CDR3: CASRGPSGTEAFF; DNA: TGTGCCAGCAGAGGTCCTTCGGGCACTGAAGCTTTCTTT
size: few; J: TRBJ2-1; D: NA; V: TRBV6-2/TRBV6-3; CDR3: CASSYAIEYNEQFF; DNA: TGTGCCAGCAGTTACGCGATAGAGTACAATGAGCAGTTCTTC
size: many; J: TRBJ2-3; D: NA; V: TRBV5-4; CDR3: CASGLAEQSTDTQYF; DNA: TGTGCCAGCGGACTGGCGGAGCAGAGCACAGATACGCAGTATTTT
size: NA; J: TRBJ2-1; D: NA; V: TRBV4-2; CDR3: CASSQDGGGANEQFF; DNA: TGTGCCAGCAGCCAAGACGGGGGCGGGGCCAATGAGCAGTTCTTC
size: many; J: TRBJ2-3; D: TRBD1; V: TRBV7-2; CDR3: CASRGQVGTDTQYF; DNA: TGTGCCAGCAGGGGACAGGTGGGCACAGATACGCAGTATTTT
size: few; J: TRBJ2-3; D: NA; V: TRBV6-5; CDR3: CASSLSFFTDTQYF; DNA: TGTGCCAGCAGTTTATCCTTCTTCACAGATACGCAGTATTTT
size: few; J: TRBJ1-1; D: NA; V: TRBV7-2; CDR3: CASLPRGNTEAFF; DNA: TGTGCCAGTCTCCCAAGGGGGAACACTGAAGCTTTCTTT
size: NA; J: TRBJ2-5; D: NA; V: TRBV11-2; CDR3: CASSLDQAGPGYF; DNA: TGTGCCAGCAGCTTAGATCAGGCGGGACCGGGGTACTTC
size: NA; J: TRBJ2-2; D: NA; V: TRBV3-1; CDR3: CASSQGGSQTGELFF; DNA: TGTGCCAGCAGCCAAGGGGGCTCGCAAACCGGGGAGCTGTTTTTT
size: NA; J: TRBJ1-5; D: NA; V: TRBV7-2; CDR3: CASSSPPPSRPQHF; DNA: TGTGCCAGCAGCTCTCCCCCCCCATCCAGGCCCCAGCATTTT
size: many; J: TRBJ2-5; D: TRBD2; V: TRBV3-1; CDR3: CASIKAGGQETQYF; DNA: TGTGCCAGCATAAAGGCGGGGGGGCAAGAGACCCAGTACTTC
size: NA; J: TRBJ2-2; D: TRBD1; V: TRBV20-1; CDR3: CSARNDYAGQGFTGELFF; DNA: TGCAGTGCTAGAAACGATTATGCTGGACAGGGGTTCACCGGGGAGCTGTTTTTT
size: NA; J: TRBJ1-1; D: NA; V: TRBV27; CDR3: CASRPIYANRMNTEAFF; DNA: TGTGCCAGCAGGCCAATTTATGCCAATAGAATGAACACTGAAGCTTTCTTT
size: many; J: TRBJ2-5; D: TRBD1; V: TRBV28; CDR3: CASRDRGRGETQYF; DNA: TGTGCCAGCAGAGACAGGGGGCGCGGGGAGACCCAGTACTTC
size: NA; J: TRBJ2-2; D: NA; V: TRBV25-1; CDR3: CASSGGLHTGELFF; DNA: TGTGCCAGCAGTGGGGGACTTCACACCGGGGAGCTGTTTTTT
size: many; J: TRBJ2-1; D: TRBD2; V: TRBV11-2; CDR3: CASCRLAANYNEQFF; DNA: TGTGCCAGCTGCCGACTAGCGGCAAACTACAATGAGCAGTTCTTC